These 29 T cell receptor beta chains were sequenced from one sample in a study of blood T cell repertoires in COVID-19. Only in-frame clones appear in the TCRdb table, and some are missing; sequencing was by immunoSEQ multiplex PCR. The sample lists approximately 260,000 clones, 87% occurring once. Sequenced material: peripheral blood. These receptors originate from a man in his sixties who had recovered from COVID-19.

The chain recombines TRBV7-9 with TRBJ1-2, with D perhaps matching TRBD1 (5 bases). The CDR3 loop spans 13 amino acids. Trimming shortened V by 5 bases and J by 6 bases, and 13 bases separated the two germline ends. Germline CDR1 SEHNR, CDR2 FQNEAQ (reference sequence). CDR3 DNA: TGTGCCAGCAGCCGGGGCGGGGAGAATGGCTACACCTTC. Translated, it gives CASSRGGENGYTF.

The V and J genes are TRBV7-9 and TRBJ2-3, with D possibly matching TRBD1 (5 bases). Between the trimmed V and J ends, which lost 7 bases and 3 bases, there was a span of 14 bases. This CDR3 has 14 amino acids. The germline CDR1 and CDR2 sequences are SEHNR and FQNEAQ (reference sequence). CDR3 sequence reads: CASKIIGVTDTQYF. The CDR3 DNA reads TGTGCCAGCAAGATTATAGGGGTGACAGATACGCAGTATTTT. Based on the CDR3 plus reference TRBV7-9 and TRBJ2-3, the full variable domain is DTGVSQNPRHKITKRGQNVTFRCDPISEHNRLYWYRQTLGQGPEFLTYFQNEAQLEKSRLLSDRFSAERPKGSFSTLEIQRTEQGDSAMYLCASKIIGVTDTQYFGPGTRLTVL.

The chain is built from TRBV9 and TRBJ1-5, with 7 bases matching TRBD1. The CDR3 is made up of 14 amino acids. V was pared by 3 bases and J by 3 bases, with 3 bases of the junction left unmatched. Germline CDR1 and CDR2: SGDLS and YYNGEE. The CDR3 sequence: CASSGDRVNQPQHF. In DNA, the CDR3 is TGTGCCAGCAGCGGAGACAGGGTCAATCAGCCCCAGCATTTT.

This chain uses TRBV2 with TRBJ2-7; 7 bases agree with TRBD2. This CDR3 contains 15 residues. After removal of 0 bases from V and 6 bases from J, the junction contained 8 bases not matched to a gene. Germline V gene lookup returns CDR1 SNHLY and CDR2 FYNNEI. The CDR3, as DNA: TGTGCCAGCAGTGAAGCGCTTCCGGGGGGTCCCGAGCAGTACTTC. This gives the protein CASSEALPGGPEQYF.

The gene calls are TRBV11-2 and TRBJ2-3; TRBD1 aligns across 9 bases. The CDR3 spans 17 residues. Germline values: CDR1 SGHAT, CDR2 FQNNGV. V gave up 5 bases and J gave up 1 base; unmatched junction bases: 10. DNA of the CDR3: TGTGCCAGCAGCGGAAGCGCTTGGACAGGGGGCACAGATACGCAGTATTTT. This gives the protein CASSGSAWTGGTDTQYF.

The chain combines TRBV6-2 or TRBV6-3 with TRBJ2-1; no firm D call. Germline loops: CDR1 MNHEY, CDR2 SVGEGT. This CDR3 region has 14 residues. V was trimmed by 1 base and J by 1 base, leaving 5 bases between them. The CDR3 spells CASSYYESYNEQFF. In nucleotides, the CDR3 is TGTGCCAGCAGTTACTACGAGTCCTACAATGAGCAGTTCTTC.

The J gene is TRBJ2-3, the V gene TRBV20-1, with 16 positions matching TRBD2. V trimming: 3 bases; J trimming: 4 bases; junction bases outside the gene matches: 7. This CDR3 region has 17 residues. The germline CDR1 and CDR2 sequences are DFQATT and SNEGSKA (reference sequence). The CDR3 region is CSASAGTSGGAPDTQYF. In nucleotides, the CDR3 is TGCAGTGCTAGTGCCGGGACTAGCGGGGGGGCACCAGATACGCAGTATTTT.

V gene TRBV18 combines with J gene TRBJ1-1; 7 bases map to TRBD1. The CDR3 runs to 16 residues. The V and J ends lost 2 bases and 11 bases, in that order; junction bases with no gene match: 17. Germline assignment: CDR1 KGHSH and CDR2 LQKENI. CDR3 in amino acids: CASSPGRDSLLGPAFF. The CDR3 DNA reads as TGTGCCAGCTCACCAGGAAGGGACAGCCTCCTGGGGCCGGCTTTCTTT.

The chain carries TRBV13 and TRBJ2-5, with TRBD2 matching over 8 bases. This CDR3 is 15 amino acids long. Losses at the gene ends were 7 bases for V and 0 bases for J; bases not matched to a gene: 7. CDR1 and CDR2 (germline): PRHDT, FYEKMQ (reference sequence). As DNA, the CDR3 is TGTGCCAGCAAATCGGGCGGGGGGTACCAAGAGACCCAGTACTTC. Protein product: CASKSGGGYQETQYF.

The CDR3 loop is CAWSPGLSAYGYTF. In nucleotides, the CDR3 is TGTGCCTGGAGCCCCGGACTTTCCGCTTATGGCTACACCTTC. The gene calls are TRBV30 and TRBJ1-2; D unresolved. Germline V gene lookup returns CDR1 GTSNPN and CDR2 SVGIG (reference sequence). V lost 3 bases and J lost 5, with 16 bases in between. There are 14 residues in the CDR3.

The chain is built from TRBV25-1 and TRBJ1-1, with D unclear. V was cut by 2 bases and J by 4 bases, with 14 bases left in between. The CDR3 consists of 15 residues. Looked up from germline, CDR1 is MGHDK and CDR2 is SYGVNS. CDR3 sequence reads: CASSEGGAGSTEAFF. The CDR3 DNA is TGTGCCAGCAGTGAAGGCGGCGCGGGGAGCACTGAAGCTTTCTTT.

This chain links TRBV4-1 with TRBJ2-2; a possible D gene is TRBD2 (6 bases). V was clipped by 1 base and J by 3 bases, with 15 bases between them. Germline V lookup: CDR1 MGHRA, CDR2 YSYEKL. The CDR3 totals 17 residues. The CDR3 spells CASSQVWAGSYTGELFF. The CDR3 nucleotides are TGCGCCAGCAGCCAAGTATGGGCGGGATCGTACACCGGGGAGCTGTTTTTT.

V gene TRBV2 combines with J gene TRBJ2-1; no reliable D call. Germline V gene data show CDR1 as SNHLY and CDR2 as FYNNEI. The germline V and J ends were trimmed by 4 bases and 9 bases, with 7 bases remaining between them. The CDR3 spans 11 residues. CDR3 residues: CASSVGLEQFF. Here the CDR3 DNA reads TGTGCCAGCAGTGTCGGTCTTGAGCAGTTCTTC.

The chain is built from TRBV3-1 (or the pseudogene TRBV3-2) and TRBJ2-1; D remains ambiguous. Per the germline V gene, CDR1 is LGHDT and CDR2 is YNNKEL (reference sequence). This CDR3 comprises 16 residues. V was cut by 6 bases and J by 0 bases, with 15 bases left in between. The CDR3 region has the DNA TGTGCCAGCAGACCCCTGGCAAGGAGCTCCTACAATGAGCAGTTCTTC. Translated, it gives CASRPLARSSYNEQFF.

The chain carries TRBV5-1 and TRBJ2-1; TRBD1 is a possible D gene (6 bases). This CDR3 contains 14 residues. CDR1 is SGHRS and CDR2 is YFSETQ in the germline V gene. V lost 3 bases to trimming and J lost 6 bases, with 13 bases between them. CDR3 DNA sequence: TGCGCCAGCAGCTCTAGCCAGGGGTTCAATGAGCAGTTCTTC. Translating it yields CASSSSQGFNEQFF.

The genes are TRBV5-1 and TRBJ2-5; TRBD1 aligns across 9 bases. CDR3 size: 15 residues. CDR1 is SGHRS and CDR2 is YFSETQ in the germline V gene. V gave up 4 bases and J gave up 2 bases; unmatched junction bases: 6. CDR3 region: CASSKIGTGQETQYF. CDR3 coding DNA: TGCGCCAGCAGCAAAATAGGGACAGGGCAAGAGACCCAGTACTTC.

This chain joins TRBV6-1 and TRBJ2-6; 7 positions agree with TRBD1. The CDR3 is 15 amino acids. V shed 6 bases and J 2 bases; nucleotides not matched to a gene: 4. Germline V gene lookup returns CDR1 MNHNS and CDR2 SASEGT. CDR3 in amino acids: CASSFQGAGANVLTF. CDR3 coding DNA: TGTGCCAGCAGCTTTCAGGGGGCTGGGGCCAACGTCCTGACTTTC.

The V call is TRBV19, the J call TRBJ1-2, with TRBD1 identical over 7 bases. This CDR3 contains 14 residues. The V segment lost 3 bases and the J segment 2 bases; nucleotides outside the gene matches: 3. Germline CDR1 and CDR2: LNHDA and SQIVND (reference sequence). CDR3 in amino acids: CASSIKTGNYGYTF. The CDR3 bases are TGTGCCAGTAGTATTAAGACAGGGAACTATGGCTACACCTTC. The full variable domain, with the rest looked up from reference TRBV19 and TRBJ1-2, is DGGITQSPKYLFRKEGQNVTLSCEQNLNHDAMYWYRQDPGQGLRLIYYSQIVNDFQKGDIAEGYSVSREKKESFPLTVTSAQKNPTAFYLCASSIKTGNYGYTFGSGTRLTVV.

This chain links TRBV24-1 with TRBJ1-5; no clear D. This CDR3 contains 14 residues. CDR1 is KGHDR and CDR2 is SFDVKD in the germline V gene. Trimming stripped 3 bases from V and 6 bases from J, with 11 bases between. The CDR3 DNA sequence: TGTGCCACCAGTGATCCTCTCGAGGCTCAGCCCCAGCATTTT. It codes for CATSDPLEAQPQHF.

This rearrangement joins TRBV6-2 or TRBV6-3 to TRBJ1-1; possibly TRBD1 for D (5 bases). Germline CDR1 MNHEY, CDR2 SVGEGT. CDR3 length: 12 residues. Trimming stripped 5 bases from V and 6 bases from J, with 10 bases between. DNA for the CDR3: TGTGCCAGCAGTAGACAGTTCTCTGAAGCTTTCTTT. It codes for CASSRQFSEAFF.

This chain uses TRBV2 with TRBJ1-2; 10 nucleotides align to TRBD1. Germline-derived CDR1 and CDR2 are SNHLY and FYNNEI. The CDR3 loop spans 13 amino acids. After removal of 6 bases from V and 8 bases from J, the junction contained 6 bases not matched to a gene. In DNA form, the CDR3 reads TGTGCCAGCAGCGACAGGGGGCTAAGAGGCTACACCTTC. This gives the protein CASSDRGLRGYTF.

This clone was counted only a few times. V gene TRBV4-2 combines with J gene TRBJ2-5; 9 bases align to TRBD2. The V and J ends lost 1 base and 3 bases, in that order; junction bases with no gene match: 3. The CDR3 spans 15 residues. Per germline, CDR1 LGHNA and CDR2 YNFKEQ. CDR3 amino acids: CASSQGRGGEETQYF. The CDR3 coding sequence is TGTGCCAGCAGCCAAGGTCGCGGGGGGGAAGAGACCCAGTACTTC.

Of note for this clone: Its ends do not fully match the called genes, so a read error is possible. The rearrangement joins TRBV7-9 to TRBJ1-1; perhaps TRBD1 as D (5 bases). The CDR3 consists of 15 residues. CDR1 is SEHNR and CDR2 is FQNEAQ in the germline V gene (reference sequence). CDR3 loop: CASSGGGRENAEAFF. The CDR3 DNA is TGTGCCAGCAGCGGCGGGGGACGGGAGAACGCTGAAGCTTTCTTT.

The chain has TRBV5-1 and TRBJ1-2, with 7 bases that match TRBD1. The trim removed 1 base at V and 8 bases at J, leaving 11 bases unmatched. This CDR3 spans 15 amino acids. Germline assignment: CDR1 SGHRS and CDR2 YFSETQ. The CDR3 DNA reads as TGCGCCAGCAGCTTGTCTCGAATGGACAGGACGGGCTACACCTTC. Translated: CASSLSRMDRTGYTF.

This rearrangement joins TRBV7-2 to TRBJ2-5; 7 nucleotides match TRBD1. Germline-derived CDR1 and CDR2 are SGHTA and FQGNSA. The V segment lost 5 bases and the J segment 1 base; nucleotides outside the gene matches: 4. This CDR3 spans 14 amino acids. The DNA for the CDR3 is TGTGCCAGCAGCCCAGGACAGGTCCAAGAGACCCAGTACTTC. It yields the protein CASSPGQVQETQYF.

In DNA form, the CDR3 reads TGTGCCAGCAGCGTAGAATTTTCCGACGGGGAAAAACTGTTTTTT. As protein: CASSVEFSDGEKLFF. V usage is TRBV9 and J usage is TRBJ1-4; D gene unclear. The CDR3 extends over 15 amino acids. Trimming took off 0 bases at V and 8 bases at J, with 14 bases between the two ends. The germline CDR1 and CDR2 sequences are SGDLS and YYNGEE.

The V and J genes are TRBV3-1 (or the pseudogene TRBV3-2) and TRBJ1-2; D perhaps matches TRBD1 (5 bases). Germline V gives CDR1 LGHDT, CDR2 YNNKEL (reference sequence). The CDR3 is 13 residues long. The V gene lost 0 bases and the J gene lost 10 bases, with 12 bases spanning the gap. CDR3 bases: TGTGCCAGCAGCCAAGATTTCGGGGGGGTCTACACCTTC. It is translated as CASSQDFGGVYTF.

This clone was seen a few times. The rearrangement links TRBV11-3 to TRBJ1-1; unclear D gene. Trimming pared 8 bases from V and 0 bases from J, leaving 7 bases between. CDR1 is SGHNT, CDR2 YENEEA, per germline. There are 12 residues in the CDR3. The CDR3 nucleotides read TGTGCCAGCTCCGGGATGAACACTGAAGCTTTCTTT. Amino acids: CASSGMNTEAFF.

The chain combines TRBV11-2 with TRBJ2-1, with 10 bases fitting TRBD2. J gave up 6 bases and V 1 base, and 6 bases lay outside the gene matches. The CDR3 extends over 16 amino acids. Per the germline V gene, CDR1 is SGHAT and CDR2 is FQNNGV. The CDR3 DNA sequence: TGTGCCAGCAGCTTAGGAGCGGGGGGGCATCTCAATGAGCAGTTCTTC. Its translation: CASSLGAGGHLNEQFF.